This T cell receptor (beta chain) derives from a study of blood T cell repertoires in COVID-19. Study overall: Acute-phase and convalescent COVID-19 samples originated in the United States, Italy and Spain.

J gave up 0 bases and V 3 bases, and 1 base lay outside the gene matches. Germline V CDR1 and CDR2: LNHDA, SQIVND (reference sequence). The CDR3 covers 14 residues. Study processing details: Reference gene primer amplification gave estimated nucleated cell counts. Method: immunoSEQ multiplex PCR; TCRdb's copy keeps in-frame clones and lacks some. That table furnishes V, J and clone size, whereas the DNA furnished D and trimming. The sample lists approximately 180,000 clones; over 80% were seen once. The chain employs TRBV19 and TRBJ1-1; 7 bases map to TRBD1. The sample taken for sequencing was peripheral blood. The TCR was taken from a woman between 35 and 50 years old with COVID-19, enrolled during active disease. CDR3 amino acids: CASSMTGMNTEAFF. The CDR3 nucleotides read TGTGCCAGTAGTATGACAGGGATGAACACTGAAGCTTTCTTT.